Below are 16 T cell receptor beta chains sequenced from a single sample in a study of T cell clonotyping in hematopoietic cell transplantation. TCRdb's copy holds only in-frame clones and misses some; the assay was immunoSEQ multiplex PCR. The data contain fewer than 20,000 clones, approximately 93% of them singletons. Described time point: recipient sample about 28 days before transplant, after cytoreduction. The material was peripheral blood mononuclear cells, obtained before stem cell transplant. These receptor sequences come from a man aged 18 to 29 with biphenotypic leukemia. Some clones in this sample may be carry-over from other donors' samples.

The rearrangement joins TRBV19 to TRBJ2-3, with D tentatively TRBD2 (5 bases). Germline V CDR1 and CDR2: LNHDA, SQIVND (reference sequence). V shed 5 bases and J shed 0 bases, with 15 bases lying between them. The CDR3 length is 16 residues. The CDR3 region is CASSPPGSLSTDTQYF. As DNA, the CDR3 is TGTGCCAGTAGTCCGCCGGGGTCCCTTAGCACAGATACGCAGTATTTT. Full variable domain (rest looked up from reference TRBV19 and TRBJ2-3): DGGITQSPKYLFRKEGQNVTLSCEQNLNHDAMYWYRQDPGQGLRLIYYSQIVNDFQKGDIAEGYSVSREKKESFPLTVTSAQKNPTAFYLCASSPPGSLSTDTQYFGPGTRLTVL.

The chain is built from TRBV9 and TRBJ2-7; a possible D gene is TRBD1 (5 bases). Germline V lookup: CDR1 SGDLS, CDR2 YYNGEE. The CDR3 has 13 residues. V dropped 4 bases and J dropped 3 bases, with 11 bases sitting between them. The CDR3 DNA is TGTGCCAGCAGCTCCGGACAAAACTACGAGCAGTACTTC. This sequence encodes CASSSGQNYEQYF.

This chain links TRBV4-3 with TRBJ2-7; 9 nucleotides match TRBD2. Trimming removed 0 bases from V and 3 bases from J; junction bases left unmatched: 6. There are 16 residues in the CDR3. Germline V lookup: CDR1 LGHNA, CDR2 YSLEER. CDR3 in amino acids: CASSQDRAGGRYEQYF. CDR3 in DNA: TGCGCCAGCAGCCAAGATCGGGCGGGGGGGCGCTACGAGCAGTACTTC.

The chain employs TRBV30 and TRBJ1-1; the D is unclear. This CDR3 contains 11 residues. Trimming removed 1 base at V and 7 bases at J, with 7 bases between. Germline CDR1 reads GTSNPN; CDR2 reads SVGIG (reference sequence). CDR3 amino acids: CAWSGSFEAFF. In nucleotides, the CDR3 is TGTGCCTGGAGTGGTAGTTTTGAAGCTTTCTTT. Drawing the rest from reference TRBV30 and TRBJ1-1, the complete variable domain is SQTIHQWPATLVQPVGSPLSLECTVEGTSNPNLYWYRQAAGRGLQLLFYSVGIGQISSEVPQNLSASRPQDRQFILSSKKLLLSDSGFYLCAWSGSFEAFFGQGTRLTVV.

V is TRBV29-1 and J is TRBJ2-6; D ambiguous. The CDR3 contains 16 residues. CDR1 and CDR2 (germline): SQVTM, ANQGSEA. Between the trimmed V and J ends, which lost 2 bases and 0 bases, there was a span of 11 bases. The CDR3 DNA is TGCAGCGTTGAACCCCTTGGGCCCTCTGGGGCCAACGTCCTGACTTTC. Its translation is CSVEPLGPSGANVLTF.

This clone was observed a single time. The rearrangement joins TRBV4-3 to TRBJ2-1; 11 nucleotides match TRBD1. The length of the CDR3 is 15 residues. With V trimmed by 4 bases and J by 4 bases, 3 bases remained unmatched. Germline V gene sequence: CDR1 LGHNA, CDR2 YSLEER. CDR3 bases: TGCGCCAGCAGCCCGGGACAGGGGGGTTACAATGAGCAGTTCTTC. As protein: CASSPGQGGYNEQFF.

In this sample, this clone turned up once. The chain is built from TRBV4-1 and TRBJ2-7; the match to TRBD2 covers 9 bases. CDR1 MGHRA and CDR2 YSYEKL come from the germline V gene. V lost 1 base and J lost 4; bases outside the gene matches: 20. This CDR3 spans 20 amino acids. The CDR3 spells CASSQGPSLSAGGGSYEQYF. The CDR3 DNA sequence: TGCGCCAGCAGCCAAGGGCCCTCACTTTCGGCGGGGGGGGGCTCATACGAGCAGTACTTC.

The chain has TRBV30 and TRBJ1-6, with no clear D. The V gene lost 5 bases and the J gene lost 4 bases, with 12 bases spanning the gap. The CDR3 is made up of 14 amino acids. Germline CDR1 GTSNPN, CDR2 SVGIG (reference sequence). DNA of the CDR3: TGTGCCTGGGGAGTAGGGCCATATAATTCACCCCTCCACTTT. As protein: CAWGVGPYNSPLHF.

The chain joins TRBV11-1 to TRBJ2-3; 9 bases line up with TRBD1. Germline assignment: CDR1 SGHAT and CDR2 FQDESV (reference sequence). The CDR3 length is 12 residues. V trimming: 7 bases; J trimming: 8 bases; junction bases outside the gene matches: 4. The CDR3 spells CASTRDRVTQYF. The DNA of the CDR3 is TGTGCCAGCACCCGGGACAGGGTTACGCAGTATTTT.

V gene TRBV7-2 combines with J gene TRBJ2-5; D may be TRBD2 (7 bases). From germline, CDR1 is SGHTA and CDR2 FQGNSA. Trimming removed 5 bases at V and 11 bases at J, with 21 bases between. The CDR3 length is 14 residues. This CDR3 is CASSADPTKGGQYF. For the CDR3, the DNA is TGTGCCAGCAGCGCGGACCCGACAAAGGGGGGGCAGTACTTC. Complete variable domain (other parts from reference TRBV7-2 and TRBJ2-5): GAGVSQSPSNKVTEKGKDVELRCDPISGHTALYWYRQSLGQGLEFLIYFQGNSAPDKSGLPSDRFSAERTGGSVSTLTIQRTQQEDSAVYLCASSADPTKGGQYFGPGTRLLVL.

The gene calls are TRBV30 and TRBJ1-5, with D possibly being TRBD1 (5 bases). Germline CDR1 reads GTSNPN; CDR2 reads SVGIG (reference sequence). Trimming left V 2 bases short and J 6 bases short, with 17 bases between. The CDR3 runs 15 residues. In DNA, the CDR3 is TGTGCCTGGAGTCCGGGCGGGGGAATGGGTCAGCCCCAGCATTTT. Encoded protein: CAWSPGGGMGQPQHF.

The gene calls are TRBV6-1 and TRBJ1-2; maybe TRBD1 (5 bases). From germline, CDR1 is MNHNS and CDR2 SASEGT. This CDR3 has 13 residues. V lost 6 bases, J lost 8 bases, and 16 bases lay in between. The CDR3 DNA sequence: TGTGCCAGCAGGTTCGGGGCGCTCGGCGGCTACACCTTC. It codes for CASRFGALGGYTF.

This rearrangement joins TRBV19 to TRBJ2-5; D is perhaps TRBD1 (5 bases). The V and J ends lost 10 bases and 5 bases respectively, with 11 bases between them. Looked up from germline, CDR1 is LNHDA and CDR2 is SQIVND (reference sequence). The CDR3 contains 11 residues. This CDR3 reads CATYSGETQYF. Here the CDR3 DNA reads TGTGCCACCTATTCAGGGGAGACCCAGTACTTC. The full variable domain, in which reference TRBV19 and TRBJ2-5 provide the parts outside the CDR3, is DGGITQSPKYLFRKEGQNVTLSCEQNLNHDAMYWYRQDPGQGLRLIYYSQIVNDFQKGDIAEGYSVSREKKESFPLTVTSAQKNPTAFYLCATYSGETQYFGPGTRLLVL.

DNA for the CDR3: TGTGCCAGCAGCCAAGAGCTGGGGGGACAGGGGCGGGGAGGCTACACCTTC. Residues: CASSQELGGQGRGGYTF. The chain employs TRBV4-2 and TRBJ1-2, with 10 bases identical to TRBD1. The CDR3 totals 17 residues. The germline V gene has CDR1 LGHNA and CDR2 YNFKEQ. V trimming: 0 bases; J trimming: 8 bases; junction bases outside the gene matches: 12.

The V call is TRBV28, the J call TRBJ2-7, with TRBD2 as a possible D gene (5 bases). Germline V gene lookup returns CDR1 MDHEN and CDR2 SYDVKM. Trimming pared 5 bases from V and 3 bases from J, leaving 11 bases between. The CDR3 runs to 13 residues. CDR3 loop: CASSPAGVYEQYF. In DNA, the CDR3 is TGTGCCAGCAGTCCGGCGGGCGTCTACGAGCAGTACTTC.

The chain couples TRBV28 to TRBJ2-3; 12 positions agree with TRBD2. CDR3 length: 14 amino acids. V was clipped by 5 bases and J by 5 bases; unmatched bases: 2. In germline, CDR1 is MDHEN, CDR2 SYDVKM. The DNA for the CDR3 is TGTGCCAGCAGTCTAGCGGGGGGGAGAGATACGCAGTATTTT. It codes for CASSLAGGRDTQYF.